These T cell receptor beta chains were read from a single sample in a study of shared clonotypes between healthy human individuals. Libraries were prepared by immunoSEQ multiplex PCR; TCRdb keeps only in-frame clonotypes and omits some of them. The table has roughly 2,500,000 clones, roughly 93% seen once; the top ten hold roughly 0.39%. Material for sequencing was naive CD4+ T cells from PBMCs. These receptors came from a man younger than 35 in good health. Some clones in this sample may be carry-over from other donors' samples. Each CDR3 is given with its conserved first and last residue. The D gene is left open where the match is weak. The size field is filled for only some rows; it gives once, few, many or a size class.

-	TRBV5-1	TRBD1	TRBJ2-7	CASSSTGSTYEQYF	TGCGCCAGCAGCTCGACAGGGTCGACCTACGAGCAGTACTTC
-	TRBV7-9	-	TRBJ1-5	CASSLGSSQGNQPQHF	TGTGCCAGCAGCCTTGGTTCTTCTCAGGGGAACCAGCCCCAGCATTTT
-	TRBV5-4	-	TRBJ1-1	CASSSGRVWMDGAFF	TGTGCCAGCAGCTCGGGGCGGGTTTGGATGGACGGAGCTTTCTTT
-	TRBV2	-	TRBJ1-2	CASRTVSNYGYTF	TGTGCCAGCAGGACAGTCTCAAACTATGGCTACACCTTC
-	TRBV6-6	TRBD1	TRBJ1-2	CASRTTGLVYGYTF	TGTGCCAGCAGAACGACAGGGTTGGTCTATGGCTACACCTTC
few	TRBV11-2	TRBD2	TRBJ2-5	CASSLDRGLASETQYF	TGTGCCAGCAGCTTAGATCGGGGACTAGCGTCCGAGACCCAGTACTTC
once	TRBV29-1	-	TRBJ1-3	CSTGSGNTIYF	TGCAGCACCGGTTCTGGAAACACCATATATTTT
-	TRBV7-8	-	TRBJ1-1	CASSLYEATEAFF	TGTGCCAGCAGCCTGTACGAGGCCACTGAAGCTTTCTTT
-	TRBV19	-	TRBJ2-7	CASNTGNSYEQYF	TGTGCCAGTAATACAGGGAACTCCTACGAGCAGTACTTC
-	TRBV4-1	TRBD1	TRBJ2-5	CASSPLTGAGEQYF	TGCGCCAGCAGTCCCCTGACAGGGGCCGGAGAGCAGTACTTC
once	TRBV28	-	TRBJ2-1	CASNWDRYNEQFF	TGTGCCAGCAATTGGGACCGCTACAATGAGCAGTTCTTC
-	TRBV5-1	-	TRBJ1-1	CASSPRGRENTEAFF	TGCGCCAGCAGCCCGCGGGGGCGCGAGAACACTGAAGCTTTCTTT
once	TRBV19	TRBD2	TRBJ2-3	CASSMEGASGRNTQYF	TGTGCCAGTAGTATGGAGGGGGCTAGCGGGAGGAATACGCAGTATTTT
-	TRBV18	-	TRBJ2-3	CASSRRAVEGETDTQYF	TGTGCCAGCTCACGAAGAGCCGTAGAGGGGGAGACAGATACGCAGTATTTT
few	TRBV5-1	-	TRBJ1-5	CASSLFGTRDQPQHF	TGCGCCAGCAGCTTGTTTGGGACAAGAGATCAGCCCCAGCATTTT
-	TRBV5-1	TRBD2	TRBJ2-1	CASSPGLADNEQFF	TGCGCCAGCAGCCCGGGACTAGCGGACAATGAGCAGTTCTTC
-	TRBV4-1	TRBD1	TRBJ2-2	CASSQGGTVSTGELFF	TGCGCCAGCAGCCAAGGGGGGACAGTTTCGACCGGGGAGCTGTTTTTT
-	TRBV5-1	-	TRBJ2-7	CASSRPGQDSEQYF	TGCGCCAGCAGCCGACCTGGGCAGGACTCCGAGCAGTACTTC
-	TRBV4-2	-	TRBJ2-7	CASSQRDRNYEQYF	TGTGCCAGCAGCCAACGCGACAGGAATTACGAGCAGTACTTC
-	TRBV7-2	-	TRBJ2-7	CASSLEAGQYYEQYF	TGTGCCAGCAGCTTAGAGGCGGGACAGTACTACGAGCAGTACTTC
-	TRBV18	-	TRBJ1-1	CASSYGNPRNTEAFF	TGTGCCAGCTCTTACGGGAACCCAAGGAACACTGAAGCTTTCTTT
-	TRBV10-3	TRBD2	TRBJ2-7	CATAAVAGSYEQYF	TGTGCCACCGCCGCCGTAGCGGGCTCCTACGAGCAGTACTTC
-	TRBV28	TRBD1	TRBJ1-6	CASSLVDRMNSPLHF	TGTGCCAGCAGTTTGGTGGACAGGATGAATTCACCCCTCCACTTT
-	TRBV11-2	-	TRBJ2-1	CASSLIRLPNEQFF	TGTGCCAGCAGCTTAATTCGGCTACCCAATGAGCAGTTCTTC
-	TRBV5-1	TRBD2	TRBJ2-1	CASSTTSGSYNEQFF	TGCGCCAGCAGTACAACTAGCGGGAGTTACAATGAGCAGTTCTTC
-	TRBV5-4	-	TRBJ2-5	CASRADPGLETQYF	TGTGCCAGCAGAGCTGACCCAGGACTGGAGACCCAGTACTTC
-	TRBV28	-	TRBJ2-6	CASSRRRSGANVLTF	TGTGCCAGCAGTCGCCGGAGGTCTGGGGCCAACGTCCTGACTTTC
-	TRBV7-2	-	TRBJ1-4	CASSPVQRSEKLFF	TGTGCCAGCAGCCCCGTCCAGAGAAGTGAAAAACTGTTTTTT
-	TRBV5-4	-	TRBJ2-6	CASSLVVPFSGANVLTF	TGTGCCAGCAGCTTGGTAGTACCCTTCTCTGGGGCCAACGTCCTGACTTTC
-	TRBV28	-	TRBJ1-5	CASSASRGQPQHF	TGTGCCAGCAGTGCCAGCCGAGGTCAGCCCCAGCATTTT
-	TRBV10-3	TRBD1	TRBJ1-5	CAISDPDRGLQPQHF	TGTGCCATCAGTGACCCCGACAGGGGACTTCAGCCCCAGCATTTT
once	TRBV5-6	TRBD2	TRBJ2-1	CAMSLGGNEQFF	TGTGCCATGAGTTTGGGGGGGAATGAGCAGTTCTTC
-	TRBV9	-	TRBJ2-1	CASSDPSEHNEQFF	TGTGCCAGCAGCGATCCGTCAGAACACAATGAGCAGTTCTTC
-	TRBV2	TRBD1	TRBJ1-4	CASSGGQGVVEKLFF	TGTGCCAGCAGTGGAGGACAGGGAGTGGTAGAAAAACTGTTTTTT
-	TRBV9	-	TRBJ1-5	CASSVDLPSPTGPQRVYSNQPQHF	TGTGCCAGCAGCGTAGACCTCCCTTCCCCGACAGGACCCCAAAGGGTCTATAGCAATCAGCCCCAGCATTTT
-	TRBV2	-	TRBJ2-5	CASRGRGETQYF	TGTGCCAGCAGGGGGCGGGGAGAGACCCAGTACTTC
-	TRBV5-1	TRBD2	TRBJ2-1	CASSWGLAGIYNEQFF	TGCGCCAGCAGCTGGGGACTAGCGGGCATCTACAATGAGCAGTTCTTC
-	TRBV27	TRBD2	TRBJ2-3	CASFSGRASTDTQYF	TGTGCCAGCTTTAGCGGGAGGGCTAGCACAGATACGCAGTATTTT
-	TRBV4-2	-	TRBJ1-5	CASSQDPNQPQHF	TGTGCCAGCAGCCAAGATCCGAATCAGCCCCAGCATTTT
-	TRBV27	-	TRBJ1-2	CASSLVPKGISGYTF	TGTGCCAGCAGTTTAGTCCCTAAGGGGATCAGCGGCTACACCTTC
once	TRBV28	-	TRBJ2-1	CASSPPHGGFGFF	TGTGCCAGCAGTCCCCCGCACGGGGGTTTTGGGTTCTTC
-	TRBV2	-	TRBJ1-5	CASLRGSGNQPQHF	TGTGCCAGCTTAAGGGGTTCGGGCAATCAGCCCCAGCATTTT
-	TRBV7-9	TRBD1	TRBJ1-4	CASSPDRGNEKLFF	TGTGCCAGCAGCCCAGACAGGGGTAATGAAAAACTGTTTTTT
-	TRBV6-6	TRBD2	TRBJ2-7	CASSWTSIYEQYF	TGTGCCAGCAGTTGGACTAGCATCTACGAGCAGTACTTC
-	TRBV29-1	-	TRBJ1-2	CSVVDGNYGYTF	TGCAGCGTTGTCGACGGTAACTATGGCTACACCTTC
-	TRBV19	-	TRBJ2-1	CASSPSYNEQFF	TGTGCCAGTAGTCCCTCCTACAATGAGCAGTTCTTC
-	TRBV7-3	-	TRBJ2-2	CASSSQGSGELFF	TGTGCCAGCAGCTCACAGGGATCCGGGGAGCTGTTTTTT
-	TRBV28	TRBD2	TRBJ2-7	CASSPGTSGRFYEQYF	TGTGCCAGCAGCCCTGGAACTAGCGGCAGATTTTACGAGCAGTACTTC
-	TRBV27	-	TRBJ2-7	CASSSMGAGAYEQYF	TGTGCCAGCAGTTCCATGGGGGCGGGAGCTTACGAGCAGTACTTC
once	TRBV27	-	TRBJ1-3	CASGGFLSGNTIYF	TGTGCCAGCGGGGGGTTTCTGTCTGGAAACACCATATATTTT
-	TRBV7-2	TRBD2	TRBJ2-3	CASSWRLAGGRDTQYF	TGTGCCAGCAGCTGGAGACTAGCGGGAGGGAGGGATACGCAGTATTTT
-	TRBV5-4	-	TRBJ2-3	CASSLAKGTDTQYF	TGTGCCAGCAGCCTAGCTAAGGGGACAGATACGCAGTATTTT